The clone carrying this T cell receptor beta chain has a count of ten or more. Its cognate antigen is unknown. The source of the sample is a study of spatial heterogeneity in lung cancer. Noted time point: sample taken at primary tumor resection. Findings of the study overall: Expanded alpha and beta TCR counts within tumors tracked tumor mutation counts.

V lost 1 base, J lost 6 bases, and 19 bases lay in between. The CDR3 spans 16 residues. Germline V gene data show CDR1 as SEHNR and CDR2 as FQNEAQ (reference sequence). TCRdb reprocessed the 5' RACE reads via MiXCR and lists one record per CDR3 protein. The repertoire holds around 95,000 distinct CDR3 sequences, 3.5% to 5% seen once, with around 20% in the top ten. The TCR originated in a male donor with early-stage non-small cell lung cancer. The material sequenced was lung tumor tissue, taken at surgery. The chain couples TRBV7-9 to TRBJ2-7; no clear D. CDR3 coding DNA: TGTGCCAGCAGCTTAGATTTCAGCGATATCCTTGTCGAGCAGTACTTC. Protein: CASSLDFSDILVEQYF.